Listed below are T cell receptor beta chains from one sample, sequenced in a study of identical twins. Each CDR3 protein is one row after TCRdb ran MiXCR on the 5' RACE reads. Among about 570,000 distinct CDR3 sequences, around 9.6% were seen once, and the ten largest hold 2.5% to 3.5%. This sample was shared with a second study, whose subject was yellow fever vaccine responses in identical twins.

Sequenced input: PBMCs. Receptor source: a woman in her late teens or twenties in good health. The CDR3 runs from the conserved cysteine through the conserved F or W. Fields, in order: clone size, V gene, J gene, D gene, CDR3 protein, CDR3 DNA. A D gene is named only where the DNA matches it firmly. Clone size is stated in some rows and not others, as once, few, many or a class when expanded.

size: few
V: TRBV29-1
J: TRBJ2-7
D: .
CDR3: CSVYRTGLRGTYEQYF
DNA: TGCAGCGTTTACCGTACCGGCCTCAGAGGCACCTACGAGCAGTACTTC

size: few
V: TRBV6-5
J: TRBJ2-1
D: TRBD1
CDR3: CASSYLSTGTGGSDEQFF
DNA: TGTGCCAGCAGTTATCTTTCTACCGGGACAGGGGGCTCGGATGAGCAGTTCTTC

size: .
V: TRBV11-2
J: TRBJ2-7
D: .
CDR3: CASSLDGGGSPGKTYF
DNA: TGTGCCAGCAGCTTAGATGGGGGCGGGAGTCCGGGGAAAACGTACTTC

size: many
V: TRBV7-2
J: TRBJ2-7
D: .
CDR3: CASSLAPGSYEQYF
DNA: TGTGCCAGCAGCTTAGCCCCAGGTTCCTACGAGCAGTACTTC

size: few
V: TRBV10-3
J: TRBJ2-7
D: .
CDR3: CAISEGLFSYEQYF
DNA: TGTGCCATCAGTGAGGGATTATTCTCCTACGAGCAGTACTTC

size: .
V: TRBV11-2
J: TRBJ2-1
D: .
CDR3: CASSPIWLRGRTGYNEQFF
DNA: TGTGCCAGCAGCCCAATCTGGTTGCGAGGGAGAACGGGGTACAATGAGCAGTTCTTC

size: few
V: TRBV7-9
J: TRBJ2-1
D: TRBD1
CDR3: CASSGGQGYYNEQFF
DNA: TGTGCCAGCAGCGGAGGACAGGGTTACTACAATGAGCAGTTCTTC

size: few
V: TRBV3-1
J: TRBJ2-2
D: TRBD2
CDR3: CASSQDRSSGRTNTGELFF
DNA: TGTGCCAGCAGCCAAGATCGCTCTAGCGGGAGGACGAACACCGGGGAGCTGTTTTTT

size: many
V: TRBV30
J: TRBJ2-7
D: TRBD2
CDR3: CAWRTSGKAEQYF
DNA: TGTGCCTGGAGGACTAGCGGGAAAGCCGAGCAGTACTTC

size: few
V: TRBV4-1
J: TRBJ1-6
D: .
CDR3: CASSQDTSSPLHF
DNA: TGCGCCAGCAGCCAAGATACGAGTTCACCCCTCCACTTT

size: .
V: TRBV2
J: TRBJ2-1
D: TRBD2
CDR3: CARSHSGGGRGSGYEQFF
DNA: TGTGCCCGCAGCCACTCCGGGGGGGGGCGGGGGTCGGGTTATGAGCAGTTCTTC

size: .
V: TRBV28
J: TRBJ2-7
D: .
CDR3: CASSLFLTSHEQYF
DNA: TGTGCCAGCAGTTTATTTCTCACAAGCCACGAGCAGTACTTC

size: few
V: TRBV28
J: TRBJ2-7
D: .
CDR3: CASMSGFYEQYF
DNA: TGTGCCAGCATGAGTGGGTTCTACGAGCAGTACTTC

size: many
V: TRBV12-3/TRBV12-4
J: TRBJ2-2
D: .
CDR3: CASSFWGRGTGELFF
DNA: TGTGCCAGCAGTTTCTGGGGGCGCGGCACCGGGGAGCTGTTTTTT

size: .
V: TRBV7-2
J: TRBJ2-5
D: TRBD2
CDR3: CASSYQRESQETQYF
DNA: TGTGCCAGCAGCTACCAGCGGGAGAGCCAAGAGACCCAGTACTTC

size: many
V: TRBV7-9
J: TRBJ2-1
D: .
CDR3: CASSITGTTNEQFF
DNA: TGTGCCAGCAGTATAACCGGGACAACCAATGAGCAGTTCTTC

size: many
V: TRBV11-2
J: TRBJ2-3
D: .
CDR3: CASSIFPSTDTQYF
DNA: TGTGCCAGCAGCATTTTCCCCAGCACAGATACGCAGTATTTT

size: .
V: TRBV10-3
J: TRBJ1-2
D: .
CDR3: CAIIAEAGLYGYTF
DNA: TGTGCCATCATTGCCGAGGCGGGGCTCTATGGCTACACCTTC

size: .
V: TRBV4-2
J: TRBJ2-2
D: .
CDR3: CASSQPPGPTNTGELFF
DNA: TGTGCCAGCAGCCAACCTCCGGGACCTACGAACACCGGGGAGCTGTTTTTT

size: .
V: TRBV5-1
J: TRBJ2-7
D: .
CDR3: CASSLTTGQSTYEQYF
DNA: TGCGCCAGCAGTCTCACCACAGGACAGTCGACCTACGAGCAGTACTTC

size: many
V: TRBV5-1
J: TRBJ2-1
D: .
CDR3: CASSLGGRSSSYNEQFF
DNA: TGCGCCAGCAGCTTGGGGGGACGTTCGAGCTCCTACAATGAGCAGTTCTTC

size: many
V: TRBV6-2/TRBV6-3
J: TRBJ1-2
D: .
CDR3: CASSGTIGYGYTF
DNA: TGTGCCAGCTCCGGAACGATTGGCTATGGCTACACCTTC

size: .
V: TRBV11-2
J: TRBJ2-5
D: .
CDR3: CASSLEVHDLRQETQYF
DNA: TGTGCCAGCAGCTTAGAGGTACACGACCTCCGCCAAGAGACCCAGTACTTC

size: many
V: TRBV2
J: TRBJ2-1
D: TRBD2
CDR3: CASSYQETGGGYEQFF
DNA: TGTGCCAGCAGCTACCAAGAAACAGGCGGGGGTTACGAGCAGTTCTTC

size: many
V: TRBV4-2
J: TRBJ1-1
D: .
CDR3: CASTLRAAGDGNTEAFF
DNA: TGTGCCAGCACCTTACGGGCAGCGGGGGACGGGAACACTGAAGCTTTCTTT

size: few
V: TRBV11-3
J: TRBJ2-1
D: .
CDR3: CASSPQDKSPYNEQFF
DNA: TGTGCCAGCAGCCCCCAGGACAAATCCCCCTACAATGAGCAGTTCTTC

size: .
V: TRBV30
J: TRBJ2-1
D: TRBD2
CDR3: CAWSMTSGVYNEQFF
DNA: TGTGCCTGGAGCATGACTAGCGGGGTCTACAATGAGCAGTTCTTC